The 14 T cell receptor beta chains below come from one sample, sequenced in a study of siplizumab effects on memory and regulatory T cells. Sequenced by immunoSEQ multiplex PCR; TCRdb stores in-frame clones only, minus some. This table has roughly 120,000 clones, about 94% appearing once. Material: non-Treg CD4+ T cells sorted from blood. The origin of the receptors is a human donor in good health.

The chain links TRBV4-1 to TRBJ2-3; D possibly corresponds to TRBD2 (6 bases). The CDR3 loop spans 18 amino acids. Trimming took off 1 base at V and 3 bases at J, with 20 bases between the two ends. The germline V gene has CDR1 MGHRA and CDR2 YSYEKL. The CDR3 here is CASSQGVVGGGETDTQYF. In nucleotides, the CDR3 is TGCGCCAGCAGCCAAGGAGTGGTGGGGGGAGGAGAAACAGATACGCAGTATTTT.

The rearrangement links TRBV15 to TRBJ2-3; 8 nucleotides agree with TRBD1. The V segment lost 6 bases and the J segment 2 bases; nucleotides outside the gene matches: 7. The CDR3 extends over 15 amino acids. The germline gives CDR1 LNHNV, CDR2 YYDKDF (reference sequence). The CDR3 protein is CATSRQGAVTDTQYF. Written as DNA, the CDR3 is TGTGCCACCAGTCGGCAGGGGGCTGTCACAGATACGCAGTATTTT.

V is TRBV10-3 and J is TRBJ2-5; D unclear. The CDR3 is made up of 15 amino acids. CDR1 is ENHRY, CDR2 SYGVKD, per germline. The V gene lost 0 bases and the J gene lost 1 base, with 9 bases spanning the gap. The CDR3 region is CAISESLQTQETQYF. CDR3 sequence (DNA): TGTGCCATCAGTGAGTCCCTCCAGACCCAAGAGACCCAGTACTTC.

This chain links TRBV6-5 with TRBJ2-3; 7 bases match TRBD2. CDR3 size: 14 residues. Germline V gives CDR1 MNHEY, CDR2 SVGAGI. Trimming cost V 4 bases and J 6 bases; bases outside gene matches: 7. The CDR3 nucleotides read TGTGCCAGCAGTTCCGGTCAAGCGGGGGATACGCAGTATTTT. Translating gives CASSSGQAGDTQYF.

The chain employs TRBV9 and TRBJ2-3; D is perhaps TRBD2 (7 bases). Germline V gene lookup returns CDR1 SGDLS and CDR2 YYNGEE. There are 13 residues in the CDR3. The CDR3 nucleotides read TGTGCTTCGGCGGGGGCCTCCGCAGATACGCAGTATTTT. This gives the protein CASAGASADTQYF.

Worth noting for this clone: Distinct nucleotide sequences in the sample also encode this CDR3. This chain joins TRBV5-1 and TRBJ2-1; D not certain. CDR3 length: 11 residues. V lost 4 bases and J lost 5, with 4 bases in between. Germline assignment: CDR1 SGHRS and CDR2 YFSETQ. The CDR3 reads CASSLDNEQFF. The CDR3 DNA sequence: TGCGCCAGCAGCCTAGACAATGAGCAGTTCTTC.

The V call is TRBV10-3, the J call TRBJ2-1, with unresolved D. Per the germline V gene, CDR1 is ENHRY and CDR2 is SYGVKD. The V end lost 4 bases, the J end lost 0 bases, and 7 bases lay between the germline ends. This CDR3 contains 14 residues. CDR3 in amino acids: CAISVDLSYNEQFF. DNA of the CDR3: TGTGCCATCAGTGTAGACCTCTCCTACAATGAGCAGTTCTTC.

The chain links TRBV25-1 to TRBJ1-2; D is uncertain. Looked up from germline, CDR1 is MGHDK and CDR2 is SYGVNS. The CDR3 is made up of 12 amino acids. The V gene lost 3 bases and the J gene lost 11 bases, with 13 bases spanning the gap. The CDR3 nucleotides are TGTGCCAGCAGTGATTGGACGGGCCGATACACCTTC. Its protein product is CASSDWTGRYTF.

The gene calls are TRBV5-1 and TRBJ2-3; D may be TRBD2 (6 bases). V was clipped by 8 bases and J by 2 bases, with 15 bases between them. In germline, CDR1 is SGHRS, CDR2 YFSETQ. This CDR3 is built from 14 residues. The CDR3 DNA sequence: TGCGCCAGTAAACCGGGGGAACTCACAGATACGCAGTATTTT. This translates into CASKPGELTDTQYF.

In DNA form, the CDR3 reads TGTGCCATCAGTACGGGACTGACGAACACCGGGGAGCTGTTTTTT. As protein: CAISTGLTNTGELFF. The chain carries TRBV10-3 and TRBJ2-2; D is perhaps TRBD2 (6 bases). CDR3 length: 15 amino acids. V was shortened by 5 bases and J by 0 bases, with 10 bases between the two germline ends. Germline assignment: CDR1 ENHRY and CDR2 SYGVKD.

The chain links TRBV11-1 to TRBJ2-3; D uncertain. Trimming cost V 1 base and J 4 bases, with 3 bases left between them. Looked up from germline, CDR1 is SGHAT and CDR2 is FQDESV (reference sequence). This CDR3 is built from 12 residues. CDR3 bases: TGTGCCAGCAGCTTAGGGCCAGATACGCAGTATTTT. This sequence encodes CASSLGPDTQYF.

A note on this clone: This same CDR3 is encoded by further DNA sequences in the sample. The V gene is TRBV18, the J gene TRBJ2-3; D unclear. This CDR3 comprises 12 residues. Germline V lookup: CDR1 KGHSH, CDR2 LQKENI. V was clipped by 3 bases and J by 4 bases, with 5 bases between them. The CDR3 loop reads CASSPGADTQYF. The CDR3 coding sequence is TGTGCCAGCTCACCCGGTGCAGATACGCAGTATTTT.

The rearrangement joins TRBV7-2 to TRBJ1-2; TRBD1 is a possible D gene (6 bases). Trimming removed 5 bases from V and 7 bases from J, with 14 bases in between. The germline CDR1 and CDR2 sequences are SGHTA and FQGNSA. The CDR3 runs 13 residues. CDR3 amino acids: CASSLFPGVGYTF. DNA for the CDR3: TGTGCCAGCAGCCTTTTTCCAGGGGTTGGCTACACCTTC.

The chain combines TRBV5-5 with TRBJ1-5; 8 bases are a match to TRBD1. This CDR3 contains 14 residues. Germline V gene lookup returns CDR1 SGHKS and CDR2 YYEKEE (reference sequence). Unmatched junction bases numbered 7, after V lost 4 bases and J lost 7 bases. DNA for the CDR3: TGTGCCAGCAGCGCCAGGGGGCTCCGACAGCCCCAGCATTTT. Translating it yields CASSARGLRQPQHF.